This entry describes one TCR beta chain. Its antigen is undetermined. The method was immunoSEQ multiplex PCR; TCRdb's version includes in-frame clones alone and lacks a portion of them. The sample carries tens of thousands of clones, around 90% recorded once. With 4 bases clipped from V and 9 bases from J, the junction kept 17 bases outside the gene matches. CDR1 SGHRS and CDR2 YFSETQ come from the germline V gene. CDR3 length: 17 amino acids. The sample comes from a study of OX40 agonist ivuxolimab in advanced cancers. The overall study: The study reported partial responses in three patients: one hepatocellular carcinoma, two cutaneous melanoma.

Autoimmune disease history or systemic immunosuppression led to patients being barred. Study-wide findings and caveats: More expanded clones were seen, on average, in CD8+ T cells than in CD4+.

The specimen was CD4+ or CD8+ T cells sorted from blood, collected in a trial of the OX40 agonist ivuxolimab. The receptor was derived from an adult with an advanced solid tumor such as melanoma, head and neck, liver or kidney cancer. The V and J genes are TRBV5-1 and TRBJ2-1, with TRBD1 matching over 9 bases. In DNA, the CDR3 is TGCGCCAGCAGCCAGGAGCCACCGGGACAGGGCGTCGGTGAGCAGTTCTTC. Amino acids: CASSQEPPGQGVGEQFF.